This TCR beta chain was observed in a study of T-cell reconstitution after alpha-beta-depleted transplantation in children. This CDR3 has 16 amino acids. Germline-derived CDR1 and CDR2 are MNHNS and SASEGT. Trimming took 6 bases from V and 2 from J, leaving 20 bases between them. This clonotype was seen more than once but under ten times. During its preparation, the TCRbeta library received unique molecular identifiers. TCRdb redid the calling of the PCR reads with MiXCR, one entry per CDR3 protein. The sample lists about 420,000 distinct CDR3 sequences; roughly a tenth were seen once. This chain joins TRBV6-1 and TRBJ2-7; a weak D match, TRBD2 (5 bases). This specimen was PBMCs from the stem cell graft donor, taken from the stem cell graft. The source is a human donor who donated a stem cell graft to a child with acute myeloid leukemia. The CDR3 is CASSLSPGFGAYEQYF. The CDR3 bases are TGTGCCAGCAGCCTATCCCCTGGGTTCGGGGCCTACGAGCAGTACTTC.